The sequence of this T cell receptor beta chain was determined in a study of blood T cell repertoires in COVID-19. As for the study in general: Nucleic acid was either cDNA or gDNA, and it came from T cells, B-cell-depleted T cells, or PBMCs.

TCRdb keeps only in-frame clones here, not all; method: immunoSEQ multiplex PCR. In the table there are about 260,000 clones, 85% to 90% of which are singletons. With 5 bases removed from V and 0 bases from J, the gap between germline ends came to 10 bases. CDR1 SGHAT and CDR2 FQNNGV come from the germline V gene. The CDR3 loop spans 14 amino acids. Enrolment of Seattle patients took place during active infection, and they were followed longitudinally. Sequencing was done on a sample of peripheral blood. The chain is built from TRBV11-2 and TRBJ1-1, with D uncertain. The clonotype was recovered from a woman aged 55-70 years with COVID-19, enrolled during active disease. The CDR3 loop reads CASSPHTMNTEAFF. DNA for the CDR3: TGTGCCAGCAGCCCCCATACTATGAACACTGAAGCTTTCTTT.